These T cell receptor beta chains were read from a single sample in a study of T cell changes during pregnancy in multiple sclerosis. The assay was immunoSEQ multiplex PCR, and TCRdb's table has in-frame clones only and misses some. Here the sample spans around 72,000 clones, 90% to 95% being singletons. The sequences come from CD4+ T cells from peripheral blood mononuclear cells, collected before pregnancy. These receptors were collected from a female donor with multiple sclerosis, enrolled in a pregnancy study. CDR3s include the opening cysteine and the closing phenylalanine or tryptophan. D genes are given only for firm matches. Expanded clones get a size class; other rows say once, few or many, or leave the size out.

>NA|17|TRBV18|NA|TRBJ2-5
CASSPNLVAGYQETQYF
TGTGCCAGCTCACCAAATTTGGTCGCAGGTTACCAAGAGACCCAGTACTTC
>NA|13|TRBV28|NA|TRBJ2-5
CASSRTDQETQYF
TGTGCCAGCAGTCGAACTGATCAAGAGACCCAGTACTTC
>once|13|TRBV11-2|NA|TRBJ1-2
CASSYRAVRGYTF
TGTGCCAGCAGCTACAGGGCGGTCAGGGGCTACACCTTC
>many|18|TRBV18|TRBD1|TRBJ2-2
CASSPSRSGQGVGGELFF
TGTGCCAGCTCACCCTCACGATCAGGACAGGGGGTCGGCGGGGAGCTGTTTTTT
>NA|17|TRBV4-3|NA|TRBJ1-4
CASSQGGNVQSGEKLFF
TGCGCCAGCAGCCAAGGTGGTAATGTTCAATCCGGTGAAAAACTGTTTTTT
>NA|16|TRBV5-1|TRBD2|TRBJ2-5
CASSEGTSGKQETQYF
TGCGCCAGCAGCGAAGGGACTAGCGGAAAGCAAGAGACCCAGTACTTC
>NA|15|TRBV11-2|NA|TRBJ1-1
CASSLSRQRYTEAFF
TGTGCCAGCAGCTTGAGTAGGCAGCGCTACACTGAAGCTTTCTTT
>NA|18|TRBV27|TRBD2|TRBJ2-1
CASSLSTSGFTSYNEQFF
TGTGCCAGCAGTTTATCGACTAGCGGGTTCACCTCCTACAATGAGCAGTTCTTC
>NA|16|TRBV5-1|NA|TRBJ2-1
CASSLGGPNPVNEQFF
TGCGCCAGCAGCTTGGGGGGCCCTAATCCTGTAAATGAGCAGTTCTTC
>NA|13|TRBV7-9|NA|TRBJ1-5
CASSLEYGQTQHF
TGTGCCAGCAGCTTAGAATATGGACAGACCCAGCATTTT
>NA|15|TRBV5-5|NA|TRBJ1-5
CASSWAGQNNQPQHF
TGTGCCAGCAGCTGGGCCGGACAGAACAATCAGCCCCAGCATTTT
>few|12|TRBV4-1|TRBD1|TRBJ1-2
CASSQATGGYTF
TGCGCCAGCAGCCAGGCGACAGGGGGCTACACCTTC
>NA|16|TRBV11-3|NA|TRBJ2-4
CASSLGLGLAKNIQYF
TGTGCCAGCAGCTTAGGCCTAGGACTAGCCAAAAACATTCAGTACTTC
>once|16|TRBV4-1|NA|TRBJ2-7
CASSQEGAPSSYEQYF
TGCGCCAGCAGCCAAGAGGGGGCTCCCTCTTCCTACGAGCAGTACTTC
>NA|14|TRBV2|NA|TRBJ1-2
CASSEGLSNYGYTF
TGTGCCAGCAGTGAAGGGCTTTCGAACTATGGCTACACCTTC
>NA|16|TRBV19|NA|TRBJ2-7
CASKTHWTSPFYEQYF
TGTGCCAGTAAGACTCACTGGACATCACCCTTCTACGAGCAGTACTTC
>NA|13|TRBV7-6|TRBD1|TRBJ1-4
CASSRQGTEKLFF
TGTGCCAGCAGCCGACAGGGCACTGAAAAACTGTTTTTT
>NA|18|TRBV5-5|TRBD1|TRBJ1-5
CASSTGILRDSARGPQHF
TGTGCCAGCAGCACAGGGATCCTCCGGGACAGTGCACGAGGGCCCCAGCATTTT
>NA|13|TRBV7-2|NA|TRBJ2-3
CASSRGAADTQYF
TGTGCCAGCAGCCGGGGGGCGGCAGATACGCAGTATTTT
>NA|14|TRBV4-3|NA|TRBJ2-2
CASSPDFNTGELFF
TGCGCCAGCAGCCCGGACTTTAACACCGGGGAGCTGTTTTTT
>NA|15|TRBV7-2|NA|TRBJ1-3
CASSLSGSSGNTIYF
TGTGCCAGCAGCTTGTCGGGGAGTTCTGGAAACACCATATATTTT
>few|13|TRBV5-4|TRBD1|TRBJ1-2
CASSAGQNYGYTF
TGTGCCAGCAGCGCGGGACAGAACTATGGCTACACCTTC
>NA|16|TRBV5-1|NA|TRBJ1-2
CASSLGQVQANYGYTF
TGCGCCAGCAGCTTGGGACAGGTCCAAGCTAACTATGGCTACACCTTC
>NA|13|TRBV30|NA|TRBJ2-5
CAWKEGLWETQYF
TGTGCCTGGAAGGAGGGCCTTTGGGAGACCCAGTACTTC
>NA|13|TRBV11-2|TRBD1|TRBJ2-1
CASRDRSINEQFF
TGTGCCAGCCGGGACAGGAGCATCAATGAGCAGTTCTTC
>NA|17|TRBV5-1|TRBD2|TRBJ2-7
CASSPGLAGGVVYEQYF
TGCGCCAGCAGCCCCGGACTAGCGGGAGGAGTCGTCTACGAGCAGTACTTC
>NA|19|TRBV4-2|TRBD2|TRBJ2-3
CASRPMLAGRGPSTDTQYF
TGTGCCAGCAGACCCATGCTAGCGGGAAGGGGACCTAGCACAGATACGCAGTATTTT
>NA|15|TRBV19|NA|TRBJ2-1
CASSMGGKPYNEQFF
TGTGCCAGTAGTATGGGCGGGAAGCCCTACAATGAGCAGTTCTTC
>NA|14|TRBV18|NA|TRBJ2-7
CASSPGGNSYEQYF
TGTGCCAGCTCACCAGGTGGAAACAGCTACGAGCAGTACTTC
>few|13|TRBV29-1|NA|TRBJ1-1
CSGMTAQNTEAFF
TGCAGCGGAATGACAGCCCAGAACACTGAAGCTTTCTTT
>few|16|TRBV4-3|TRBD1|TRBJ1-6
CASSQDLGAGGSPLHF
TGCGCCAGCAGCCAAGATTTGGGCGCAGGGGGCTCACCCCTCCACTTT
>NA|16|TRBV7-9|NA|TRBJ2-7
CASSSPAGLPKYEQYF
TGTGCCAGCAGCTCGCCCGCGGGACTGCCAAAATACGAGCAGTACTTC
>NA|15|TRBV19|TRBD1|TRBJ2-7
CASSIIGTGSREQYF
TGTGCCAGTAGTATCATCGGGACAGGGTCCCGCGAGCAGTACTTC
>NA|15|TRBV4-1|NA|TRBJ1-5
CASSQVGRGGQPQHF
TGCGCCAGCAGCCAAGTAGGCAGGGGTGGCCAGCCCCAGCATTTT
>NA|14|TRBV7-9|TRBD2|TRBJ2-7
CASSSSGGQYEQYF
TGTGCCAGCAGCTCTAGCGGGGGACAGTACGAGCAGTACTTC
>few|15|TRBV27|TRBD1|TRBJ2-5
CASSLSRGQQETQYF
TGTGCCAGCAGTTTATCCCGGGGACAGCAAGAGACCCAGTACTTC
>NA|16|TRBV1|NA|TRBJ2-5
CTSSQPIAGERKTQYF
TGCACCAGCAGCCAGCCTATAGCGGGAGAAAGGAAGACCCAGTACTTC
>NA|17|TRBV7-6|TRBD2|TRBJ2-5
CASSLVLGGGAAETQYF
TGTGCCAGCAGCTTAGTTTTGGGCGGGGGGGCAGCTGAGACCCAGTACTTC
>NA|17|TRBV5-6|NA|TRBJ2-4
CASSNRGGGTVRNIQYF
TGTGCCAGCAGCAATCGGGGCGGAGGGACAGTAAGAAACATTCAGTACTTC
>NA|15|TRBV10-3|TRBD1|TRBJ2-1
CAISEGKQGAREQFF
TGTGCCATCAGTGAGGGTAAACAGGGGGCTAGAGAGCAGTTCTTC
>NA|15|TRBV11-3|TRBD2|TRBJ2-5
CASSSAGGPQETQYF
TGTGCCAGCAGCTCGGCGGGGGGGCCCCAAGAGACCCAGTACTTC
>NA|14|TRBV19|NA|TRBJ1-2
CASSNSDKRDGYTF
TGTGCCAGTAGTAACTCGGACAAAAGGGATGGCTACACCTTC
>NA|13|TRBV28|TRBD2|TRBJ2-7
CASRTSGTYEQYF
TGTGCCAGCCGGACTAGCGGAACCTACGAGCAGTACTTC
>few|14|TRBV6-1|NA|TRBJ1-5
CASSVAGGNQPQHF
TGTGCCAGCAGTGTCGCCGGGGGAAATCAGCCCCAGCATTTT
>NA|15|TRBV2|NA|TRBJ1-5
CASNQGRAGNQPQHF
TGTGCCAGCAACCAGGGGAGGGCGGGCAATCAGCCCCAGCATTTT
>NA|16|TRBV5-1|NA|TRBJ2-3
CASSLAPRVSTDTQYF
TGCGCCAGCAGCTTGGCCCCGAGAGTGAGCACAGATACGCAGTATTTT
>NA|15|TRBV5-6|TRBD2|TRBJ2-7
CASSFGLAGDYEQYF
TGTGCCAGCAGCTTCGGACTAGCGGGTGACTACGAGCAGTACTTC